Detailed here is one T cell receptor beta chain. This clonotype was observed a few times. Its antigen remains undetermined. There are no base qualities to consult, and no much larger clone falls within one base. The library came from 5' RACE. Instrument used: Illumina HiSeq 2000. Template switching added a universal primer binding site, and the final cDNA carried a unique molecular identifier that allowed TCR cDNA molecules to be counted accurately. Specific primers in the conserved constant-segment region were used to synthesize first-strand cDNA for TCR alpha and beta chains. To control for contamination, each cDNA library was double barcoded with a SMART-Mk sample barcode plus Illumina barcodes. TruSeq adapter sequences and Illumina sample barcodes were added in two successive PCR steps. Sequencing of the TCR alpha and beta cDNA libraries was done on the Illumina HiSeq platform using custom primers. On the study's bioinformatics: Unique molecular identifiers were extracted from raw reads with MiGEC, and CDR3 positions were determined with MiXCR. Recombination models were inferred per individual with the repgenHMM and IGoR tools using an EM algorithm. Shared clonotypes were analyzed with the tcR package in R, and sharing was normalized by the product of cloneset sizes. Out-of-frame nonproductive sequences were analyzed to study raw recombination free of thymic and clonal selection effects. TCRdb passed the public sequencing reads through fastp at Q25 and MiXCR, retaining productive beta sequences. Each entry is one CDR3 protein sequence, shown with its most common DNA and genes. These V and J calls are TCRdb output, not the study's own analysis. The sample table shows nearly 900,000 distinct CDR3 sequences, and about 12% are seen once. Around 1.6% of the sample rests with the top ten.

This record belongs to a study of identical twins (dated by TCRdb to 2016 to 2017). Study-wide context: The study deep-sequenced TCR alpha and beta repertoires from monozygotic twins, unrelated adults of various ages and cord blood to test whether fetal clonotypes persist. To rule out contamination, the twin experiments were replicated at different times with different library preparation protocols.

Every donor in the study was a healthy Caucasian. The twin cohort consisted of three pairs of female monozygotic twins, all aged about 18 to 29 years. Peripheral blood mononuclear cells were used as the source from which RNA for TCR libraries was isolated. General findings and caveats noted by the study authors: The excess sharing between twins in beta out-of-frame sequences was weaker because fewer shared sequences reduced the signal-to-noise ratio. Abundant cord blood beta clonotypes carried fewer insertions; young adult naive repertoires showed a weaker similar trend, while memory repertoires showed none. In monozygotic twins, out-of-frame TCR alpha sharing was systematically underestimated by recombination models, although the models agreed with sharing between unrelated individuals. Out-of-frame TCR alpha sequences shared between twins showed an excess of low generation-probability sequences compared with coincidental sharing between unrelated individuals. Zero-insertion analyses could be partly confounded by invariant T cells such as MAIT and iNKT, though diverse VJ usage argued against such confounding for most clonotypes. Because the same donors could not be followed over many years, the conclusions relied on cross-sectional statistical analysis.

These data were also reused for a study on yellow fever vaccine responses in identical twins. The second source states: The T cell response to vaccination in identical twins was reported by the authors to appear partly convergent and partly personalized. In the study, vaccine-responding T cell clones were precisely tracked in identical twins.

Sequenced sample: PBMCs. This clonotype was obtained from a woman aged 18-35 years in good health.

The CDR3 loop reads CAISEIGTRTSTDTQYF. The DNA sequence is as follows: TGTGCCATCAGTGAAATAGGGACCCGGACTAGCACAGATACGCAGTATTTT. The rearranged segments are TRBV10-3 and TRBJ2-3; the D gene assignment is perhaps TRBD1 or TRBD2, with each matching 5 bases. As encoded in the germline V gene, CDR1 is ENHRY while CDR2 is SYGVKD. Taken from cysteine to phenylalanine, the CDR3 has 17 residues. Solely the CDR3 DNA is kept, with 51 bases framed from the first base. Trimming takes 3 bases from V and 0 bases from J, and the germline ends sit 16 bases apart.